The 32 T cell receptor beta chains given below trace back to one sample, sequenced in a study of post-analysis software for immune sequencing data. For these TCRs, the target antigens are not known. Study results and caveats: Controls showed lower frequencies than patients for roughly five TRBV segments, and TRBV5-6, TRBV5-1 and TRBV20-1 were among these.

Incorporated into the TCR beta cDNA libraries were unique molecular identifiers, which served to reduce PCR and sequencing biases. Via MiXCR, TCRdb re-called the PCR reads, giving one row per CDR3 protein. The top ten hold approximately 10% of the sample, which has around 700,000 distinct CDR3 sequences, 55% to 60% seen once. The sequenced sample consisted of blood. The receptors were gathered from a girl aged 2 to 9 with multiple sclerosis.

The gene calls are TRBV15 and TRBJ2-1; D remains unclear. The V gene's germline CDR1 is LNHNV and CDR2 YYDKDF (reference sequence). This CDR3 has 13 amino acids. V was shortened by 5 bases and J by 8 bases, with 13 bases between the two germline ends. Here the CDR3 reads CATSSPQDDEQFF. Written as DNA, the CDR3 is TGTGCCACCAGCTCCCCTCAGGACGATGAGCAGTTCTTC.

This sequence joins TRBV20-1 and TRBJ2-1; 7 bases map to TRBD1. The junction had 12 bases not matched to a gene; V was cut back by 5 bases and J by 5 bases. Germline V CDR1 and CDR2: DFQATT, SNEGSKA (reference sequence). The CDR3 consists of 15 residues. CDR3 sequence reads: CSAGDLRTGNNEQFF. Written as DNA, the CDR3 is TGCAGTGCTGGGGATCTGCGGACAGGCAACAATGAGCAGTTCTTC.

The J gene is TRBJ2-6, the V gene TRBV6-1; the D is unclear. Germline lookup yields CDR1 MNHNS and CDR2 SASEGT. The CDR3 consists of 17 residues. Trimming left V 2 bases short and J 0 bases short, with 11 bases between. CDR3 sequence: CASSEMGQLSGANVLTF. The CDR3 region has the DNA TGTGCCAGCAGTGAAATGGGTCAGCTCTCTGGGGCCAACGTCCTGACTTTC.

This chain joins TRBV9 and TRBJ2-5; no reliable D call. Germline V CDR1 and CDR2: SGDLS, YYNGEE. With 0 bases removed from V and 1 base from J, the gap between germline ends came to 13 bases. There are 16 residues in the CDR3. CDR3 coding DNA: TGTGCCAGCAGCGTAGGTAACCCCCGGGTCCAAGAGACCCAGTACTTC. Its translation is CASSVGNPRVQETQYF.

This clonotype turned up a few times. The chain couples TRBV5-4 to TRBJ2-1; the match to TRBD2 covers 9 bases. This CDR3 has 14 amino acids. CDR1 SGHNT and CDR2 YYREEE come from the germline V gene (reference sequence). The V and J ends lost 4 bases and 8 bases, in that order; junction bases with no gene match: 7. The CDR3 loop reads CASSPGLAAHEQFF. The CDR3 coding sequence is TGTGCCAGCAGCCCGGGACTAGCTGCGCATGAGCAGTTCTTC. Variable domain in full (rest from reference TRBV5-4 and TRBJ2-1): ETGVTQSPTHLIKTRGQQVTLRCSSQSGHNTVSWYQQALGQGPQFIFQYYREEENGRGNFPPRFSGLQFPNYSSELNVNALELDDSALYLCASSPGLAAHEQFFGPGTRLTVL.

This chain links TRBV20-1 with TRBJ2-1, with 9 bases identical to TRBD2. Germline CDR1 and CDR2: DFQATT and SNEGSKA (reference sequence). The V and J ends lost 1 base and 2 bases, in that order; junction bases with no gene match: 6. The CDR3 is 16 amino acids. CDR3 bases: TGCAGTGCTAGAGGAAAAGGCGGGGGGGCCTACAATGAGCAGTTCTTC. It encodes CSARGKGGGAYNEQFF.

This chain uses TRBV9 with TRBJ2-2, with D perhaps matching TRBD1 (5 bases). This CDR3 region has 17 residues. The V gene lost 0 bases and the J gene lost 3 bases, with 15 bases spanning the gap. Per the germline V gene, CDR1 is SGDLS and CDR2 is YYNGEE. The DNA for the CDR3 is TGTGCCAGCAGCGTAGCTTACAGGTCGATCGACACCGGGGAGCTGTTTTTT. Amino acid sequence: CASSVAYRSIDTGELFF.

The V and J genes are TRBV6-5 and TRBJ1-1; no clear D gene. This CDR3 contains 13 residues. Trimming pared 7 bases from V and 8 bases from J, leaving 17 bases between. Germline V gives CDR1 MNHEY, CDR2 SVGAGI. CDR3 coding DNA: TGTGCCAGCATCCACCCGTTAGTAGGGGAAGCTTTCTTT. It encodes CASIHPLVGEAFF.

This clonotype was counted only a few times. This rearrangement joins TRBV5-1 to TRBJ2-5, with D maybe TRBD1 (6 bases). CDR3 length equals 15 residues. In germline, CDR1 is SGHRS, CDR2 YFSETQ. Trimming stripped 0 bases from V and 0 bases from J, with 9 bases between. Written as DNA, the CDR3 is TGCGCCAGCAGCTTGGTGGGGACAAACCAAGAGACCCAGTACTTC. Residues: CASSLVGTNQETQYF.

The chain couples TRBV3-1 to TRBJ2-1; D possibly uses TRBD1 or TRBD2 (5 bases each). The CDR3 sequence is 16 residues long. The V and J ends lost 0 bases and 4 bases respectively, with 13 bases between them. The germline gives CDR1 LGHDT, CDR2 YNNKEL (reference sequence). Written as DNA, the CDR3 is TGTGCCAGCAGCCAAGAGGGGGTTAGCCGGTACAATGAGCAGTTCTTC. This sequence encodes CASSQEGVSRYNEQFF.

The CDR3 sequence is CASAGTSKEETQYF. CDR3 coding DNA: TGTGCCAGCGCCGGGACTTCTAAGGAAGAGACCCAGTACTTC. The chain employs TRBV12-3 or TRBV12-4 and TRBJ2-5; D possibly corresponds to TRBD2 (6 bases). V gave up 8 bases and J gave up 3 bases, with 16 bases separating them. The CDR3 sequence is 14 residues long.

The CDR3: CASSPGLAHTDTQYF. The CDR3 DNA reads TGTGCCAGCAGTCCCGGACTAGCGCACACAGATACGCAGTATTTT. This chain connects TRBV28 to TRBJ2-3; TRBD2 matches 9 bases. The CDR3 is made up of 15 amino acids. From germline, CDR1 is MDHEN and CDR2 SYDVKM. V shed 5 bases, J shed 2 bases, and the junction held 5 bases outside the gene matches.

The chain links TRBV12-3 or TRBV12-4 to TRBJ2-7; D call uncertain. Trimming took off 0 bases at V and 9 bases at J, with 18 bases between the two ends. The CDR3 length is 15 residues. CDR3 sequence: CASSLAWKGPDAQYF. CDR3 nucleotide sequence: TGTGCCAGCAGTTTAGCGTGGAAAGGCCCTGACGCGCAGTACTTC.

This clonotype was counted between two and nine times. The chain links TRBV3-1 to TRBJ2-3, with a weak D call TRBD2 (5 bases). V gave up 6 bases and J gave up 2 bases, with 9 bases separating them. Germline CDR1 and CDR2: LGHDT and YNNKEL (reference sequence). The CDR3 runs 13 residues. In DNA, the CDR3 is TGTGCCAGCAGGGAGCGGTACACAGATACGCAGTATTTT. It encodes CASRERYTDTQYF.

This sequence joins TRBV12-3 or TRBV12-4 and TRBJ1-2; the D is unclear. V was trimmed by 3 bases and J by 8 bases, leaving 10 bases between them. The CDR3 totals 12 residues. CDR3: CASSFSGPGYTF. The CDR3 DNA reads as TGTGCCAGCAGTTTCTCGGGTCCCGGCTACACCTTC.

The gene calls are TRBV4-2 and TRBJ2-1; 8 nucleotides agree with TRBD1. V lost 6 bases and J lost 3; bases outside the gene matches: 7. Per the germline V gene, CDR1 is LGHNA and CDR2 is YNFKEQ. The CDR3 sequence is 15 residues long. In DNA, the CDR3 is TGTGCCAGCAGGGGATGGACAGGGATCTACAATGAGCAGTTCTTC. Amino acids: CASRGWTGIYNEQFF.

The genes are TRBV4-3 and TRBJ2-1; D ambiguous. This CDR3 has 13 amino acids. Trimming stripped 4 bases from V and 9 bases from J, with 13 bases between. CDR1 LGHNA and CDR2 YSLEER come from the germline V gene. This CDR3 is CASSPSGLAEQFF. The CDR3 DNA follows: TGCGCCAGCAGCCCCTCTGGATTAGCTGAGCAGTTCTTC.

The V and J genes are TRBV12-5 and TRBJ1-5, with D perhaps matching TRBD1 (6 bases). The length of the CDR3 is 16 residues. Trimming left V 3 bases short and J 1 base short, with 13 bases between. In germline, CDR1 is LGHNT, CDR2 FRNRAP. CDR3 coding DNA: TGTGCTAGTGGTTTCATCCCCCAGGGGAGCAATCAGCCCCAGCATTTT. Protein sequence: CASGFIPQGSNQPQHF.

In this sample, this clonotype turned up a few times. The chain is built from TRBV5-1 and TRBJ2-1; 8 nucleotides agree with TRBD2. Trimming at V came to 4 bases and at J to 9 bases, leaving 24 bases not matched to a gene. The germline V gene has CDR1 SGHRS and CDR2 YFSETQ. CDR3 length: 19 residues. The CDR3 sequence is CASSRRFPGTRGAIGEQFF. In DNA, the CDR3 is TGCGCCAGCAGCCGTCGCTTCCCCGGGACTAGGGGGGCCATTGGTGAGCAGTTCTTC.

The chain links TRBV4-3 to TRBJ2-6, with D unresolved. Trimming stripped 1 base from V and 1 base from J, with 20 bases between. CDR1 and CDR2 from the germline V gene are LGHNA and YSLEER. The CDR3 extends over 20 amino acids. The CDR3, as DNA: TGCGCCAGCAGCCAAGGGTGGTCGGCAGGCCTTCTATCTGGGGCCAACGTCCTGACTTTC. Protein: CASSQGWSAGLLSGANVLTF.

V is TRBV27 and J is TRBJ2-2; tentatively, D is TRBD1 (7 bases). The germline CDR1 and CDR2 sequences are MNHEY and SMNVEV (reference sequence). This CDR3 comprises 15 residues. Between the trimmed V and J ends, which lost 3 bases and 16 bases, there was a span of 24 bases. The CDR3 sequence: CASSLGRTTPGGRFF. The CDR3 region has the DNA TGTGCCAGCAGTTTGGGCCGGACCACTCCAGGGGGGCGGTTTTTT.

This clonotype was counted only a few times. CDR3 protein: CASSDRGYGYTF. CDR3 DNA sequence: TGTGCCAGCAGTGACAGGGGCTATGGCTACACCTTC. The rearrangement joins TRBV25-1 to TRBJ1-2; possible D gene TRBD1, 6 bases. The CDR3 length is 12 residues. Germline V CDR1 and CDR2: MGHDK, SYGVNS. V was clipped by 3 bases and J by 4 bases, with 6 bases between them.

The chain couples TRBV5-1 to TRBJ2-1; 9 nucleotides match TRBD1. The J call is in doubt because the DNA end fits TRBJ2-7 better. The length of the CDR3 is 17 residues. In germline, CDR1 is SGHRS, CDR2 YFSETQ. The CDR3: CASSSTGQGQRLYEQYF. The CDR3 DNA sequence: TGCGCCAGCAGCTCGACGGGACAGGGACAACGGCTCTACGAGCAGTACTTC.

The V gene is TRBV20-1, the J gene TRBJ2-4; TRBD1 matches at 9 bases. The J call may be wrong; the DNA end is better matched by TRBJ2-5. CDR3 length: 14 amino acids. The V gene's germline CDR1 is DFQATT and CDR2 SNEGSKA (reference sequence). CDR3 protein: CSARQGQGFETQYF. DNA of the CDR3: TGCAGTGCTAGGCAGGGACAGGGATTTGAGACCCAGTACTTC.

The chain carries TRBV20-1 and TRBJ2-1; no firm D call. V dropped 5 bases and J dropped 1 base, with 12 bases sitting between them. This CDR3 is 14 amino acids long. Germline CDR1 reads DFQATT; CDR2 reads SNEGSKA (reference sequence). The CDR3 spells CSAQTPFSYNEQFF. CDR3 sequence (DNA): TGCAGTGCTCAGACCCCGTTTTCCTACAATGAGCAGTTCTTC.

The chain carries TRBV7-2 and TRBJ2-1, with D possibly matching TRBD1 (5 bases). V gave up 3 bases and J gave up 9 bases, with 9 bases separating them. The CDR3 sequence is 12 residues long. In germline, CDR1 is SGHTA, CDR2 FQGNSA. CDR3 sequence reads: CASSLGLSEQFF. The CDR3 DNA is TGTGCCAGCAGCTTGGGGCTATCTGAGCAGTTCTTC.

CDR3 coding DNA: TGCAGTGCTAGAGTTAGAAAGATGGCCCAAGAGACCCAGTACTTC. It codes for CSARVRKMAQETQYF. This chain joins TRBV20-1 and TRBJ2-5; D gene unclear. Germline V gives CDR1 DFQATT, CDR2 SNEGSKA (reference sequence). CDR3 length: 15 amino acids. V was trimmed by 1 base and J by 1 base, leaving 13 bases between them.

The rearrangement uses TRBV5-8 and TRBJ2-7; 10 bases are shared with TRBD1. CDR3 size: 14 residues. V shed 0 bases, J shed 7 bases, and the junction held 4 bases outside the gene matches. Germline V gene data show CDR1 as SGHTS and CDR2 as YDEGEE. CDR3 coding DNA: TGTGCCAGCAGCTTGGGACAGGGGGCAGAGGAGCAGTACTTC. Protein: CASSLGQGAEEQYF.

The chain recombines TRBV20-1 with TRBJ1-5; D is unclear. This CDR3 spans 15 amino acids. From germline, CDR1 is DFQATT and CDR2 SNEGSKA (reference sequence). Trimming left V 6 bases short and J 0 bases short, with 15 bases between. The CDR3 DNA reads as TGCAGTGCCATCGGCAACCCAAATAGCAATCAGCCCCAGCATTTT. Translating it yields CSAIGNPNSNQPQHF.

This clonotype turned up a few times. The chain combines TRBV6-2 or TRBV6-3 with TRBJ2-1, with TRBD1 matching 7 bases. The CDR3 is 17 amino acids. Germline CDR1 reads MNHEY; CDR2 reads SVGEGT. The trim removed 10 bases at V and 0 bases at J, leaving 15 bases unmatched. The CDR3 sequence is CAIPSKRGTDSYNEQFF. Here the CDR3 DNA reads TGTGCCATCCCATCCAAGAGGGGGACAGACTCCTACAATGAGCAGTTCTTC.

This clonotype came up once. The chain carries TRBV10-3 and TRBJ2-3; no clear D gene. The V end was cut by 6 bases, the J end by 3 bases, with 10 bases between. The CDR3 totals 13 residues. Germline CDR1 is ENHRY and CDR2 is SYGVKD. CDR3 sequence reads: CAIRLGQTDTQYF. CDR3 nucleotide sequence: TGTGCCATCAGACTGGGCCAGACAGATACGCAGTATTTT.

This clonotype was counted once. The chain combines TRBV5-6 with TRBJ2-1; D tentatively reads TRBD1 or TRBD2 (5 bases each). Germline assignment: CDR1 SGHDT and CDR2 YYEEEE. The CDR3 runs to 12 residues. The V gene lost 7 bases and the J gene lost 9 bases, with 14 bases spanning the gap. The CDR3: CASAWVGGEQFF. CDR3 coding DNA: TGTGCCAGCGCCTGGGTTGGGGGTGAGCAGTTCTTC.